This TCR beta chain was identified in a study of human T cells and chemical hapten exposure. Points from the study as a whole: The immune response of these alopecia patients might not match healthy individuals'.

This clonotype was observed at least ten times. No antigen is known for it. The time point denotes: patch test 3, about 24 weeks after DPC sensitization. Treatment given: therapeutic diphenylcyclopropenone sensitization with weekly scalp DPC. Original processing methods: The number of TCRs in each sample had a median of approximately 99,000 and spanned about 23,224 to 690,600. Each CDR3 protein gets one entry after TCRdb re-called the RACE reads with MiXCR. The V and J calls here are based on TCRdb, not the publication. The table shows tens of thousands of distinct CDR3 sequences, with 11% occurring only once. The origin of this receptor is a woman aged 50 to 65 with alopecia areata. Some clones in this sample may be carry-over from other donors' samples. The sequenced sample was whole blood, obtained in connection with sensitization to the hapten diphenylcyclopropenone (DPC).

The CDR3 sequence is CSVRTVSSYEQYF. CDR3 DNA sequence: TGCAGCGTCCGGACAGTGAGCTCCTACGAGCAGTACTTC. The chain links TRBV29-1 to TRBJ2-7; D is possibly TRBD1 (6 bases). This CDR3 has 13 residues. V was clipped by 6 bases and J by 0 bases, with 12 bases between them. Germline V gene sequence: CDR1 SQVTM, CDR2 ANQGSEA.